This T cell receptor (beta chain) originates from a study of regulatory T cells in long-lasting Graves disease. TCR beta libraries were built with iRepertoire HTBI primers and Arm-PCR of CDR3 regions. MiXCR, run by TCRdb on the multiplex PCR reads, gives a single entry per CDR3 protein. The sample holds 450,000 to 500,000 distinct CDR3 sequences; roughly 17% are singletons and the top ten take 9.5% to 15%. This CDR3 comprises 15 residues. The germline V gene encodes CDR1 MRHNA and CDR2 SNTAGT. V lost 4 bases to trimming and J lost 5 bases, with 17 bases between them. The time point here: newly diagnosed GD, antithyroid drugs for less than 3 months. PBMC RNA was the source of the TCR library. The sample holds a few counts of this clonotype. The antigen is not known. Study findings and constraints: Persistent Graves' patients showed less TCR diversity than newly diagnosed patients showed. Accuracy may have suffered from the small sample size. Segments TRBV28, TRBJ1-2 and TRBJ2-5 showed preferential usage in persistent disease.

These data also formed part of another study, on T cells in Graves' hyperthyroidism and ophthalmopathy. That source reports: Within blood appeared most thyroid clonotypes that had expanded above 0.001.

The clonotype comes from a man aged 40-50 years with Graves disease. The material was peripheral blood mononuclear cells (PBMCs), obtained at new diagnosis, from a patient treated with antithyroid drugs. The genes are TRBV6-4 and TRBJ2-5; D is possibly TRBD2 (6 bases). The CDR3 region is CASSVNGGPRETQYF. The CDR3, as DNA: TGTGCCAGCAGTGTCAACGGGGGTCCCCGGGAGACCCAGTACTTC.